The TCR beta chain under discussion was sequenced for a study of blood T cells in healthy people across ages. This clonotype was recorded many times. What it recognizes is unknown. Unmatched junction bases numbered 7, after V lost 3 bases and J lost 5 bases. The CDR3 is 15 amino acids. Germline CDR1 SGHVS, CDR2 FQNEAQ. The authors ran a second PCR of about 7 to 11 cycles using a sample-barcoded 5' primer and a J-beta primer mix. TCRdb re-called the 5' RACE reads through MiXCR, storing one row per CDR3 protein. The table shows hundreds of thousands of distinct CDR3 sequences, with approximately 30% occurring only once. Points from the study as a whole: Naive T cell percentage and TCR beta diversity correlated strongly.

Total RNA, at least 5.5 micrograms per sample, came from PBMCs. Sequencing was carried out using blood. This chain uses TRBV7-8 with TRBJ1-5; 7 bases match TRBD1. The receptor was derived from a woman aged 80 or older in good health. This CDR3 is CASSFVAGGDQPQHF. As DNA, the CDR3 is TGTGCCAGCAGCTTCGTGGCAGGGGGTGATCAGCCCCAGCATTTT. Looking up the rest from reference TRBV7-8 and TRBJ1-5 gives the full variable domain: GAGVSQSPRYKVAKRGQDVALRCDPISGHVSLFWYQQALGQGPEFLTYFQNEAQLDKSGLPSDRFFAERPEGSVSTLKIQRTQQEDSAVYLCASSFVAGGDQPQHFGDGTRLSIL.